This T cell receptor beta chain was sequenced during a study of cytomegalovirus exposure and HLA in healthy donors. Comment on this clone: Antigen specificity is unknown.

Study outcomes and limitations: Among the CMV-associated chains, a few were confirmed in vitro as specific for CMV antigens. According to a subsequent analysis, TCR clusters from the first cohort were inclined to appear together in the 130 or so validation repertoires. Reported results showed that the classifier diagnosed cytomegalovirus status with high specificity and sensitivity.

Here immunoSEQ multiplex PCR was the method, and the copy in TCRdb shows in-frame clones only, minus some. The sample has 170,000 or so clones, roughly 80% seen once; the top ten hold 2.8%. The V end lost 3 bases, the J end lost 6 bases, and 11 bases lay between the germline ends. The CDR3 extends over 13 amino acids. Germline-derived CDR1 and CDR2 are MNHEY and SVGAGI. The donors belonged to the roughly 110-subject validation cohort, separate from the roughly 670-subject first cohort. The chain recombines TRBV6-5 with TRBJ1-1; D gene ambiguous. Sequencing was carried out using PBMCs. This sequence originates from a woman aged 18-29 years in good health and CMV-seropositive. CDR3 residues: CASSYSQRSEAFF. CDR3 DNA sequence: TGTGCCAGCAGTTATTCACAGCGGTCTGAAGCTTTCTTT.